Below, 23 T cell receptor beta chains from the same sample are listed, as sequenced in a study of patients and donors after allogeneic stem cell transplantation. TCRdb analysed the RT-PCR reads with MiXCR anew, one entry per CDR3 protein. The sample records about 1,500 distinct CDR3 sequences, 27% being singletons. Sequenced sample: blood, either unsorted or a sorted T cell fraction (not recorded which). The source is a human donor who was either an allogeneic HSCT recipient or a stem cell or donor lymphocyte infusion donor (not recorded which). It is not recorded whose cells these are; they may come from a transplant donor.

The V gene is TRBV5-3, the J gene TRBJ2-3; D is ambiguous. TRBV5-3 is placed among ORFs of uncertain function. The CDR3 sequence is 14 residues long. Trimming left V 0 bases short and J 2 bases short, with 7 bases between. The CDR3 is CARSLGISTDTQYF. The DNA for the CDR3 is TGTGCCAGAAGCTTGGGGATTTCCACAGATACGCAGTATTTT.

To note about this clonotype: One end of the junction fails to match germline, which may point to a read error. The chain employs TRBV3-1 and TRBJ2-1, with 7 positions matching TRBD2. Germline V gene sequence: CDR1 LGHDT, CDR2 YNNKEL (reference sequence). The CDR3 sequence is 11 residues long. The CDR3 sequence: CASSWEGEQLF. In DNA, the CDR3 is TGTGCCAGCTCTTGGGAGGGTGAGCAGTTATTC.

The chain recombines TRBV7-8 with TRBJ1-1; TRBD1 is a possible D gene (6 bases). Trimming took 5 bases from V and 6 from J, leaving 19 bases between them. The CDR3 contains 15 residues. The germline gives CDR1 SGHVS, CDR2 FQNEAQ. CDR3 coding DNA: TGTGCCAGCAGCCTCGGGGGCAGAGCAATATCTGAAGCTTTCTTT. Its protein product is CASSLGGRAISEAFF.

The CDR3 DNA sequence: TGTGCCAGCAGCTTGGACCCAAAGTCACCCCTCCACTTT. Translating it yields CASSLDPKSPLHF. The chain has TRBV5-6 and TRBJ1-6; D gene uncertain. Germline V gives CDR1 SGHDT, CDR2 YYEEEE. The V gene lost 0 bases and the J gene lost 10 bases, with 8 bases spanning the gap. The CDR3 totals 13 residues.

This clonotype was recorded a few times. The J gene is TRBJ2-7, the V gene TRBV29-1; D is undetermined. Per the germline V gene, CDR1 is SQVTM and CDR2 is ANQGSEA. The CDR3 consists of 12 residues. Trimming took off 3 bases at V and 3 bases at J, with 9 bases between the two ends. CDR3 sequence (DNA): TGCAGCGTTGAGCTAGTTAGCTACGAGCAGTACTTC. This sequence encodes CSVELVSYEQYF.

The chain uses TRBV3-1 and TRBJ1-2; D is ambiguous. Per germline, CDR1 LGHDT and CDR2 YNNKEL (reference sequence). This CDR3 has 12 residues. Trimming shortened V by 1 base and J by 8 bases, and 8 bases separated the two germline ends. CDR3 DNA sequence: TGTGCCAGCAGCCAAGGCCTTCAGGGCTACACCTTC. Translated: CASSQGLQGYTF.

This clonotype appeared a single time. This chain connects TRBV6-2 or TRBV6-3 to TRBJ1-2; TRBD1 aligns across 11 bases. Germline V gene lookup returns CDR1 MNHEY and CDR2 SVGEGT. The CDR3 spans 12 residues. Trimming removed 6 bases from V and 8 bases from J; junction bases left unmatched: 2. The chain's CDR3 is CASSWTGGGYTF. The DNA of the CDR3 is TGTGCCAGCAGCTGGACAGGGGGCGGCTACACCTTC.

This clonotype has just a few counts. Written as DNA, the CDR3 is TGCAGTGCTAATCCCCCCCGGGGTTCCTACGAGCAGTACTTC. This sequence encodes CSANPPRGSYEQYF. The chain joins TRBV20-1 to TRBJ2-7, with a tentative D call TRBD2 (5 bases). V lost 4 bases and J 1 base, leaving 14 bases between the germline ends. The germline V gene has CDR1 DFQATT and CDR2 SNEGSKA (reference sequence). The CDR3 is made up of 14 amino acids.

This rearrangement joins TRBV5-1 to TRBJ2-1, with D tentatively TRBD2 (6 bases). This CDR3 has 13 amino acids. CDR1 SGHRS and CDR2 YFSETQ come from the germline V gene. V lost 4 bases and J lost 6, with 11 bases in between. DNA of the CDR3: TGCGCCAGCAGCGTCGGACTACCCAATGAGCAGTTCTTC. The encoded protein is CASSVGLPNEQFF.

The CDR3 loop reads CSGDETAGGPTDTQYF. As DNA, the CDR3 is TGCAGTGGGGACGAAACAGCGGGAGGGCCAACAGATACGCAGTATTTT. This chain links TRBV20-1 with TRBJ2-3, with 10 bases matching TRBD2. J lost 3 bases, V lost 7 bases, and 13 bases had no gene match. CDR3 length equals 16 residues. Germline loops: CDR1 DFQATT, CDR2 SNEGSKA (reference sequence).

V usage is TRBV5-1 and J usage is TRBJ2-7; 7 bases fit TRBD1. Trimming removed 4 bases from V and 0 bases from J; junction bases left unmatched: 4. The CDR3 covers 14 residues. Germline V lookup: CDR1 SGHRS, CDR2 YFSETQ. For the CDR3, the DNA is TGCGCCAGCAGCCGGGACAGCAGCTCCTACGAGCAGTACTTC. This translates into CASSRDSSSYEQYF.

This clonotype was found a few times. The chain carries TRBV29-1 and TRBJ2-1; possibly TRBD1 for D (5 bases). The CDR3 is 14 residues long. Germline loops: CDR1 SQVTM, CDR2 ANQGSEA. V lost 2 bases to trimming and J lost 2 bases, with 10 bases between them. This CDR3 is CSVEPPTAYNEQFF. For the CDR3, the DNA is TGCAGCGTTGAACCGCCGACAGCCTACAATGAGCAGTTCTTC.

This clonotype is labeled as medium-sized. The V call is TRBV7-2, the J call TRBJ2-3, with a tentative D call TRBD2 (5 bases). The CDR3 has 11 residues. Germline V lookup: CDR1 SGHTA, CDR2 FQGNSA. V was clipped by 5 bases and J by 7 bases, with 7 bases between them. The DNA of the CDR3 is TGTGCCAGCAGCAGCGGAAATACGCAGTATTTT. This sequence encodes CASSSGNTQYF.

To note about this clonotype: The germline gene is not matched at one end of the junction; a read error may be the cause. The chain is built from TRBV7-7 and TRBJ2-1; no firm D call. The germline V gene has CDR1 SSHAT and CDR2 FNYEAQ (reference sequence). This CDR3 has 15 amino acids. CDR3 nucleotides: TGTGCTAGCAGCTTAGTCCCTAGTCCGTCGAATGAGCAGTTCTTC. This codes for CASSLVPSPSNEQFF.

By sample share, this clonotype is large. V usage is TRBV29-1 and J usage is TRBJ2-1; the match to TRBD1 covers 7 bases. The CDR3 is made up of 12 amino acids. From germline, CDR1 is SQVTM and CDR2 ANQGSEA. Trimming cost V 5 bases and J 9 bases; bases outside gene matches: 7. Here the CDR3 reads CSVKQGLGEQFF. DNA of the CDR3: TGCAGCGTTAAACAGGGGCTTGGTGAGCAGTTCTTC.

In its sample, this clonotype is large (0.1 to 1%). This chain connects TRBV7-2 to TRBJ2-1; 12 nucleotides line up with TRBD2. CDR1 SGHTA and CDR2 FQGNSA come from the germline V gene. J was trimmed by 9 bases and V by 6 bases; bases with no gene match: 6. This CDR3 comprises 14 residues. Here the CDR3 reads CASRRLAGEGEQFF. CDR3 DNA: TGTGCCAGCAGGCGACTAGCGGGAGAGGGTGAGCAGTTCTTC.

The chain recombines TRBV6-6 with TRBJ1-1; TRBD1 is a possible D gene (6 bases). Trimming removed 6 bases at V and 0 bases at J, with 14 bases between. This CDR3 comprises 15 residues. The V gene's germline CDR1 is MNHNY and CDR2 SVGAGI (reference sequence). The CDR3 nucleotides are TGTGCCAGCAGCCCAAGAGGGGGTTTGAACACTGAAGCTTTCTTT. Its translation: CASSPRGGLNTEAFF.

By share, this clonotype ranks as medium-sized (0.01 to 0.1%). The rearrangement joins TRBV6-2 or TRBV6-3 to TRBJ1-5; perhaps TRBD1 as D (6 bases). V was pared by 6 bases and J by 6 bases, with 12 bases between. CDR3 length: 13 amino acids. Germline values: CDR1 MNHEY, CDR2 SVGEGT. The CDR3 DNA follows: TGTGCCAGCAGAACAACAGGGTTTCAGCCCCAGCATTTT. This gives the protein CASRTTGFQPQHF.

By frequency in the sample, this clonotype is medium-sized. The J gene is TRBJ2-3, the V gene TRBV11-2; D unclear. CDR1 SGHAT and CDR2 FQNNGV come from the germline V gene. The CDR3 contains 13 residues. With 7 bases removed from V and 0 bases from J, the gap between germline ends came to 8 bases. The CDR3 sequence is CASKVDSTDTQYF. CDR3 bases: TGTGCCAGCAAGGTGGACAGCACAGATACGCAGTATTTT. Together with reference TRBV11-2 and TRBJ2-3, the CDR3 gives the full variable domain: EAGVAQSPRYKIIEKRQSVAFWCNPISGHATLYWYQQILGQGPKLLIQFQNNGVVDDSQLPKDRFSAERLKGVDSTLKIQPAKLEDSAVYLCASKVDSTDTQYFGPGTRLTVL.

The chain carries TRBV5-6 and TRBJ1-2; no clear D gene. The V gene lost 0 bases and the J gene lost 8 bases, with 11 bases spanning the gap. Germline V gene lookup returns CDR1 SGHDT and CDR2 YYEEEE. This CDR3 spans 13 amino acids. CDR3 sequence: CASSLASGSGYTF. DNA of the CDR3: TGTGCCAGCAGCTTGGCCTCGGGGAGCGGCTACACCTTC.

The chain couples TRBV29-1 to TRBJ2-1, with a possible D match to TRBD2 (6 bases). The CDR3 has 14 residues. The germline gives CDR1 SQVTM, CDR2 ANQGSEA. Trimming took off 4 bases at V and 4 bases at J, with 14 bases between the two ends. CDR3 region: CSVVSSGRYNEQFF. The CDR3 bases are TGCAGCGTTGTAAGTAGCGGACGATACAATGAGCAGTTCTTC.

This sequence joins TRBV25-1 and TRBJ1-2; the D is unclear. Germline V gene data show CDR1 as MGHDK and CDR2 as SYGVNS. The V and J ends lost 6 bases and 4 bases respectively, with 12 bases between them. The CDR3 contains 13 residues. Here the CDR3 reads CASRSDAGYGYTF. The CDR3, as DNA: TGTGCCAGCAGGTCCGACGCGGGCTATGGCTACACCTTC.

This chain links TRBV29-1 with TRBJ2-5, with D uncertain. The CDR3 covers 12 residues. Germline CDR1 and CDR2: SQVTM and ANQGSEA. Trimming left V 5 bases short and J 2 bases short, with 9 bases between. CDR3 nucleotide sequence: TGCAGCGTTCGGGCAGCACAAGAGACCCAGTACTTC. Its protein product is CSVRAAQETQYF.